Listed below are T cell receptor beta chains from one sample, sequenced in a study of blood T cell repertoires in COVID-19. Profiled with immunoSEQ multiplex PCR; TCRdb holds only in-frame clones, not every one. The sample yields tens of thousands of clones, approximately 86% seen once. Source material: peripheral blood. Receptors were obtained from a male donor with acute or convalescent COVID-19. CDR3s include the opening cysteine and the closing phenylalanine or tryptophan. A D gene is named only where the DNA matches it firmly. A row's size may be missing; if present it is once, few, many or a size class.

d_call	clone_size	v_call	j_call	cdr3_aa	cdr3_nt
TRBD2	-	TRBV18	TRBJ2-1	CASSPNSGGGSYNEQFF	TGTGCCAGCTCACCAAACTCCGGGGGGGGTTCCTACAATGAGCAGTTCTTC
TRBD1	-	TRBV5-1	TRBJ1-1	CASRTGMNTEAFF	TGCGCCAGCAGGACAGGGATGAACACTGAAGCTTTCTTT
TRBD1	-	TRBV7-8	TRBJ1-5	CASSLDRGRDQPQHF	TGTGCCAGCAGCTTAGACAGGGGGCGAGATCAGCCCCAGCATTTT
TRBD1	-	TRBV9	TRBJ1-6	CASSPRGDRGINSPLHF	TGTGCCAGCAGCCCCCGGGGGGACAGGGGAATCAACTCACCCCTCCACTTT
TRBD1	-	TRBV5-1	TRBJ2-1	CASSLDGTGGVDEQFF	TGCGCCAGCAGCTTGGACGGGACAGGGGGAGTGGATGAGCAGTTCTTC
TRBD1	-	TRBV11-1	TRBJ2-7	CASSLGQDPSYEQYF	TGTGCCAGCAGCTTGGGACAGGACCCCTCCTACGAGCAGTACTTC
-	-	TRBV12-3/TRBV12-4	TRBJ1-5	CASRYSNQPQHF	TGTGCCAGCAGATATAGCAATCAGCCCCAGCATTTT
-	once	TRBV2	TRBJ1-1	CASMMGAEAFF	TGTGCCAGCATGATGGGCGCTGAAGCTTTCTTT
-	-	TRBV27	TRBJ2-7	CASSKDRQAYEQYF	TGTGCCAGCAGTAAAGACCGACAGGCCTACGAGCAGTACTTC
TRBD1	-	TRBV7-2	TRBJ2-6	CASSLVQGAGANVLTF	TGTGCCAGCAGCTTGGTCCAGGGGGCTGGGGCCAACGTCCTGACTTTC
TRBD1	-	TRBV28	TRBJ2-2	CASSPLTGITNTGELFF	TGTGCCAGCAGTCCCCTGACAGGGATAACCAACACCGGGGAGCTGTTTTTT
-	-	TRBV28	TRBJ2-1	CASTRQSSYNEQFF	TGTGCCAGCACGAGGCAGAGCTCCTACAATGAGCAGTTCTTC
TRBD1	-	TRBV5-4	TRBJ1-6	CASSRGQANSPLHF	TGTGCCAGCAGCAGGGGACAGGCGAATTCACCCCTCCACTTT
-	-	TRBV19	TRBJ1-1	CASSIDPMPAPGTEAFF	TGTGCCAGTAGTATAGATCCGATGCCGGCCCCGGGCACTGAAGCTTTCTTT
-	once	TRBV7-9	TRBJ1-2	CASSLASGDWDGYTF	TGTGCCAGCAGCTTAGCGTCAGGGGATTGGGATGGCTACACCTTC
TRBD1	once	TRBV24-1	TRBJ1-1	CATSKTGPNTEAFF	TGTGCCACCAGCAAGACAGGGCCGAACACTGAAGCTTTCTTT
TRBD2	-	TRBV15	TRBJ2-5	CATSAGIAGLQETQYF	TGTGCCACCAGCGCCGGGATAGCGGGACTTCAAGAGACCCAGTACTTC
TRBD1	-	TRBV5-1	TRBJ2-2	CASSLGQGAANTGELFF	TGCGCCAGCAGCTTAGGACAGGGGGCGGCGAACACCGGGGAGCTGTTTTTT
TRBD2	-	TRBV3-1/TRBV3-2	TRBJ2-1	CASSQDGKRGDVHEQFF	TGTGCCAGCAGCCAAGATGGCAAGCGGGGGGATGTCCATGAGCAGTTCTTC
TRBD2	-	TRBV30	TRBJ2-7	CAWFPGQGGLAGGYEQYF	TGTGCCTGGTTTCCGGGACAGGGAGGACTAGCGGGGGGGTACGAGCAGTACTTC
-	-	TRBV11-2	TRBJ1-1	CASSLDKMNTEAFF	TGTGCCAGCAGCTTGGACAAAATGAACACTGAAGCTTTCTTT
-	-	TRBV5-6	TRBJ1-2	CASSLVWLQHGYTF	TGTGCCAGCAGCTTGGTTTGGCTGCAACATGGCTACACCTTC